The 11 T cell receptor beta chains below all came from one sample that was sequenced in a study of blood T cell repertoires in COVID-19. Clones were sequenced by immunoSEQ multiplex PCR, and TCRdb holds only the in-frame ones, with some missing. The profile shows about 16,000 clones, roughly 91% of them singletons. The sample consisted of peripheral blood. These TCRs come from an elderly woman with COVID-19, enrolled during active disease.

The gene calls are TRBV29-1 and TRBJ2-7; 7 bases align to TRBD2. The V gene end was trimmed by 1 base and the J gene end by 3 bases; junction bases not matched to a gene: 9. From germline, CDR1 is SQVTM and CDR2 ANQGSEA. This CDR3 contains 15 residues. CDR3 sequence: CSVEGTSYGDYEQYF. The CDR3 DNA reads as TGCAGCGTTGAAGGGACTAGTTATGGAGACTACGAGCAGTACTTC.

This chain connects TRBV5-1 to TRBJ1-2, with unresolved D. Trimming pared 0 bases from V and 5 bases from J, leaving 14 bases between. Germline CDR1 reads SGHRS; CDR2 reads YFSETQ. CDR3 length equals 15 residues. CDR3 residues: CASSLDGVRGYGYTF. The CDR3 nucleotides read TGCGCCAGCAGCTTGGACGGCGTCCGGGGATATGGCTACACCTTC.

The rearrangement joins TRBV19 to TRBJ1-4; TRBD1 matches 8 bases. The length of the CDR3 is 14 residues. CDR1 is LNHDA and CDR2 is SQIVND in the germline V gene (reference sequence). V shed 5 bases, J shed 8 bases, and the junction held 7 bases outside the gene matches. Here the CDR3 reads CASSWDRWEEKLFF. Here the CDR3 DNA reads TGTGCCAGTAGTTGGGACAGGTGGGAAGAAAAACTGTTTTTT.

The chain has TRBV18 and TRBJ2-1; 9 bases agree with TRBD2. The ends lost 4 bases at V and 2 bases at J; junction bases unmatched: 6. The germline gives CDR1 KGHSH, CDR2 LQKENI. The CDR3 contains 16 residues. The CDR3 protein is CASSQVAGVTYNEQFF. CDR3 coding DNA: TGTGCCAGCTCACAGGTAGCGGGAGTGACCTACAATGAGCAGTTCTTC.

This clone occurred a few times. The genes are TRBV19 and TRBJ1-6, with D hard to call. Germline V gene sequence: CDR1 LNHDA, CDR2 SQIVND (reference sequence). V shed 0 bases and J shed 7 bases, with 10 bases lying between them. The CDR3 has 15 amino acids. The CDR3 bases are TGTGCCAGTAGTATAGATCAACCGAGGAATTCACCCCTCCACTTT. Translating it yields CASSIDQPRNSPLHF.

J is TRBJ2-1 and V is TRBV11-1, with a possible D match to TRBD2 (6 bases). The CDR3 is made up of 15 amino acids. Germline-derived CDR1 and CDR2 are SGHAT and FQDESV (reference sequence). Trimming removed 3 bases at V and 6 bases at J, with 15 bases between. The CDR3 DNA reads TGTGCCAGCAGCTTGAGAGCGGGCAACTTCAATGAGCAGTTCTTC. It encodes CASSLRAGNFNEQFF.

The V gene is TRBV11-1, the J gene TRBJ1-1; 8 positions match TRBD1. J lost 1 base, V lost 4 bases, and 5 bases had no gene match. Germline values: CDR1 SGHAT, CDR2 FQDESV (reference sequence). The length of the CDR3 is 15 residues. CDR3 protein: CASSWDRSPNTEAFF. CDR3 nucleotides: TGTGCCAGCAGCTGGGACAGGTCCCCGAACACTGAAGCTTTCTTT. The full variable domain, its missing parts supplied by reference TRBV11-1 and TRBJ1-1, is EAEVAQSPRYKITEKSQAVAFWCDPISGHATLYWYRQILGQGPELLVQFQDESVVDDSQLPKDRFSAERLKGVDSTLKIQPAELGDSAMYLCASSWDRSPNTEAFFGQGTRLTVV.

J is TRBJ2-2 and V is TRBV7-2, with a weak D call TRBD1 (5 bases). Looked up from germline, CDR1 is SGHTA and CDR2 is FQGNSA. The CDR3 sequence is 12 residues long. The ends were cut back, 0 bases at V and 15 bases at J, with 11 bases in the middle. CDR3 nucleotide sequence: TGTGCCAGCAGCTTAGCGCAGGGTCGGTTGTTTTTT. Its protein is CASSLAQGRLFF.

The chain couples TRBV5-8 to TRBJ2-1; TRBD2 matches 12 bases. The ends lost 1 base at V and 9 bases at J; junction bases unmatched: 5. The CDR3 sequence is 15 residues long. Germline values: CDR1 SGHTS, CDR2 YDEGEE. The CDR3 nucleotides read TGTGCCAGCAGCTTGCGGCGACTAGCGGGAGCTGAGCAGTTCTTC. It is translated as CASSLRRLAGAEQFF.

This sequence joins TRBV18 and TRBJ1-3, with D unresolved. V dropped 1 base and J dropped 0 bases, with 13 bases sitting between them. Per the germline V gene, CDR1 is KGHSH and CDR2 is LQKENI. The CDR3 has 17 amino acids. The CDR3 region has the DNA TGTGCCAGCTCACCACTTCCAGGTTTAGGCTCTGGAAACACCATATATTTT. Translated: CASSPLPGLGSGNTIYF.

The chain links TRBV27 to TRBJ2-1, with D possibly matching TRBD2 (6 bases). The CDR3 contains 15 residues. CDR1 is MNHEY, CDR2 SMNVEV, per germline (reference sequence). V was trimmed by 2 bases and J by 4 bases, leaving 12 bases between them. The CDR3 region is CASSLRGAPYNEQFF. In DNA, the CDR3 is TGTGCCAGCAGTTTACGCGGGGCTCCTTACAATGAGCAGTTCTTC.